This note documents a single T cell receptor beta chain sequence. This sample was taken from a study of blood T cell repertoires in COVID-19. About the study: Spain, Italy and the United States supplied samples that represented acute and convalescent COVID-19. The cDNA or gDNA used as material had been derived from T cells, B-cell-depleted T cells, or PBMCs.

Study processing details: Amplification with reference gene primers provided the estimates of nucleated cell counts. Here immunoSEQ multiplex PCR was the method, and the copy in TCRdb shows in-frame clones only, minus some. V and J calls and clone size are those listed in that table; D and trimming were worked out from the DNA. The sample has about 300,000 clones; around 87% are singletons. The germline V gene has CDR1 LNHNV and CDR2 YYDKDF (reference sequence). The V segment lost 3 bases and the J segment 8 bases; nucleotides outside the gene matches: 4. The length of the CDR3 is 14 residues. Sequencing was done on a sample of peripheral blood. This TCR derives from a man aged 65 to 85 with acute or convalescent COVID-19. The gene calls are TRBV15 and TRBJ1-4; 9 bases align to TRBD1. The CDR3 here is CATSRDRGREKLFF. The CDR3 DNA sequence: TGTGCCACCAGCAGGGACAGGGGAAGGGAAAAACTGTTTTTT.